Following are 12 T cell receptor beta chains from one sample sequenced in a study of blood T cell repertoires in COVID-19. Sequencing was performed with immunoSEQ multiplex PCR; in TCRdb, only in-frame clones are kept and a portion is missing. The sample has some 140,000 clones, about 90% seen once. The sequenced sample consisted of peripheral blood. These receptors were collected from a man between 45 and 60 years old with acute or convalescent COVID-19.

The CDR3 nucleotides are TGTGCCAGTAGTATACGAACAGGGTATCAGCCCCAGCATTTT. This gives the protein CASSIRTGYQPQHF. V gene TRBV19 combines with J gene TRBJ1-5; TRBD1 is a possible D gene (6 bases). This CDR3 has 14 amino acids. V lost 2 bases, J lost 5 bases, and 10 bases lay in between. CDR1 and CDR2 (germline): LNHDA, SQIVND (reference sequence).

CDR3 sequence reads: CASSLRGPGTGRNEKLFF. In DNA, the CDR3 is TGCGCCAGCAGCCTTAGGGGCCCTGGGACAGGTAGAAATGAAAAACTGTTTTTT. V usage is TRBV5-1 and J usage is TRBJ1-4; 8 nucleotides line up with TRBD1. The CDR3 runs 18 residues. Germline V CDR1 and CDR2: SGHRS, YFSETQ. The V segment lost 4 bases and the J segment 5 bases; nucleotides outside the gene matches: 16.

The rearrangement joins TRBV12-3 or TRBV12-4 to TRBJ1-6, with D possibly matching TRBD1 (5 bases). Trimming stripped 6 bases from V and 12 bases from J, with 12 bases between. The CDR3 totals 12 residues. In DNA, the CDR3 is TGTGCCAGCAGCATGGGCGGGGGACCCCTCCACTTT. This translates into CASSMGGGPLHF.

V gene TRBV19 combines with J gene TRBJ2-1, with 10 bases matching TRBD2. The junction had 15 bases not matched to a gene; V was cut back by 0 bases and J by 7 bases. The CDR3 sequence is 19 residues long. Germline V gives CDR1 LNHDA, CDR2 SQIVND (reference sequence). This CDR3 is CASSIEQPSGRGRGNEQFF. DNA of the CDR3: TGTGCCAGTAGTATAGAACAGCCTAGCGGGAGAGGTCGGGGGAATGAGCAGTTCTTC.

This sequence joins TRBV5-6 and TRBJ1-2; TRBD1 might be the D (6 bases). This CDR3 is built from 15 residues. Germline CDR1 reads SGHDT; CDR2 reads YYEEEE. Between the trimmed V and J ends, which lost 4 bases and 3 bases, there was a span of 16 bases. The CDR3 bases are TGTGCCAGCAGCGAGGGACACCGGAGGTACTATGGCTACACCTTC. Translating gives CASSEGHRRYYGYTF.

The gene calls are TRBV7-8 and TRBJ1-6; TRBD1 matches 7 bases. The J segment lost 7 bases and the V segment lost 8 bases, leaving 8 bases of the junction unmatched. This CDR3 has 14 residues. Germline V lookup: CDR1 SGHVS, CDR2 FQNEAQ. The CDR3 DNA reads as TGTGCCAGCCAAGACAGGGAGGAGAATTCACCCCTCCACTTT. Amino acid sequence: CASQDREENSPLHF.

The V and J genes are TRBV27 and TRBJ2-7; possibly TRBD1 for D (5 bases). With 6 bases removed from V and 3 bases from J, the gap between germline ends came to 15 bases. The germline V gene encodes CDR1 MNHEY and CDR2 SMNVEV (reference sequence). The CDR3 is 14 amino acids. CDR3 sequence reads: CASSYSGPFYEQYF. The CDR3 DNA is TGTGCCAGCAGCTACTCAGGGCCTTTCTACGAGCAGTACTTC.

This clone has just one count. The chain links TRBV7-9 to TRBJ1-2, with D possibly being TRBD1 (6 bases). Deletions cut 6 bases from V and 4 bases from J, with 12 bases between. The CDR3 extends over 13 amino acids. In germline, CDR1 is SEHNR, CDR2 FQNEAQ (reference sequence). DNA for the CDR3: TGTGCCAGCAGGGCAACAGGGCGCTATGGCTACACCTTC. Amino acids: CASRATGRYGYTF. The full variable domain, completed using reference TRBV7-9 and TRBJ1-2, is DTGVSQNPRHKITKRGQNVTFRCDPISEHNRLYWYRQTLGQGPEFLTYFQNEAQLEKSRLLSDRFSAERPKGSFSTLEIQRTEQGDSAMYLCASRATGRYGYTFGSGTRLTVV.

J is TRBJ2-1 and V is TRBV19; TRBD2 agrees at 12 bases. The V and J ends lost 3 bases and 7 bases, in that order; junction bases with no gene match: 4. The CDR3 sequence is 15 residues long. Germline loops: CDR1 LNHDA, CDR2 SQIVND (reference sequence). CDR3 DNA sequence: TGTGCCAGTAGTATCAGACTAGCGGGAGTGAATGAGCAGTTCTTC. Protein sequence: CASSIRLAGVNEQFF.

The V gene is TRBV18, the J gene TRBJ2-6; maybe TRBD1 (6 bases). The germline gives CDR1 KGHSH, CDR2 LQKENI. The CDR3 is 18 amino acids. V was trimmed by 4 bases and J by 0 bases, leaving 16 bases between them. The CDR3 nucleotides are TGTGCCAGCTCACTACTCCTCGGACAGTACTCTGGGGCCAACGTCCTGACTTTC. Its protein product is CASSLLLGQYSGANVLTF. The entire variable domain, with the rest obtained from reference TRBV18 and TRBJ2-6, is as follows: NAGVMQNPRHLVRRRGQEARLRCSPMKGHSHVYWYRQLPEEGLKFMVYLQKENIIDESGMPKERFSAEFPKEGPSILRIQQVVRGDSAAYFCASSLLLGQYSGANVLTFGAGSRLTVL.

This sequence joins TRBV19 and TRBJ2-3, with 12 bases matching TRBD2. V was clipped by 10 bases and J by 4 bases; unmatched bases: 9. From germline, CDR1 is LNHDA and CDR2 SQIVND (reference sequence). CDR3 length equals 15 residues. As DNA, the CDR3 is TGTGCCACAGCTAGCGGGAGGGGGGGGGCAGATACGCAGTATTTT. It yields the protein CATASGRGGADTQYF.

This rearrangement joins TRBV5-6 to TRBJ2-7; D ambiguous. This CDR3 has 14 residues. The V gene lost 3 bases and the J gene lost 3 bases, with 13 bases spanning the gap. Germline V gene data show CDR1 as SGHDT and CDR2 as YYEEEE. CDR3 DNA: TGTGCCAGCAGCTATAGGTACAGATTCTACGAGCAGTACGTC. It specifies CASSYRYRFYEQYV.